This T cell receptor beta chain is from a study of blood T cells in healthy people across ages. The CDR3 runs 12 residues. Germline assignment: CDR1 SGHRS and CDR2 YFSETQ. The V end was cut by 1 base, the J end by 6 bases, with 8 bases between. Sample-barcoded 5' priming and a J-beta primer mix drove a second PCR of roughly 7 to 11 cycles. From the 5' RACE reads, TCRdb called clonotypes with MiXCR, one entry per CDR3 protein. The sample has hundreds of thousands of distinct CDR3 sequences, over 45% seen once. The receptor was derived from a woman aged 55 to 70 in good health. This chain connects TRBV5-1 to TRBJ2-7; D not certain. The sample was blood. The CDR3 DNA follows: TGCGCCAGCAGCTTGTTGGGTGCCGAGCAGTACTTC. Translating gives CASSLLGAEQYF.